These T cell receptor beta chains were read from a single sample in a study of shared clonotypes between healthy human individuals. Data came from immunoSEQ multiplex PCR; TCRdb stores just in-frame clones and leaves some out. The table records 400,000 to 550,000 clones, less than 80% of them present only once. The sample was PBMCs. These receptors were obtained from a woman aged 40 to 50 in good health. Some clones in this sample may be carry-over from other donors' samples. The CDR3 runs from the conserved cysteine through the conserved F or W. D genes are given only for firm matches. The listing skips clone size in some rows; elsewhere it reads once, few, many or a size class.

D | size | J | V | DNA | CDR3
NA | NA | TRBJ2-1 | TRBV27 | TGTGCCAGTAAGGACGTGAGCTCCTACAATGAGCAGTTCTTC | CASKDVSSYNEQFF
NA | NA | TRBJ1-3 | TRBV15 | TGTGCCACAGAAGGGGGGTTGACTGGAAACACCATATATTTT | CATEGGLTGNTIYF
NA | NA | TRBJ2-1 | TRBV6-6 | TGTGCCAGCACTCCCCGGACAGCAGCCTCCTACAATGAGCAGTTCTTC | CASTPRTAASYNEQFF
NA | NA | TRBJ2-7 | TRBV9 | TGTGCCACCACCCGTCCGGGATTAGATAAGGTGGTTTCCTACGAGCAGTACTTC | CATTRPGLDKVVSYEQYF
TRBD2 | NA | TRBJ2-3 | TRBV4-2 | TGTGCCAGCAGCCAACCCGGGAGGGCCCCCGATACGCAGTATTTT | CASSQPGRAPDTQYF
TRBD1 | NA | TRBJ1-1 | TRBV6-6 | TGTGCCAGCAGCGAGGGGGCCGTCACTGAAGCTTTCTTT | CASSEGAVTEAFF
TRBD2 | NA | TRBJ2-7 | TRBV7-9 | TGTGCCAGCAGCTCCGGGAGGAAAGGCCGCGACGAGCAGTACTTC | CASSSGRKGRDEQYF
NA | NA | TRBJ1-2 | TRBV5-1 | TGCGCCAGCAGCTTTAGCGGGGACAACTATGGCTACACCTTC | CASSFSGDNYGYTF
NA | NA | TRBJ2-7 | TRBV28 | TGTGCCAGCAGCGCCCCCTATAGGGTCTACGAGCAGTACTTC | CASSAPYRVYEQYF
TRBD1 | NA | TRBJ1-2 | TRBV6-6 | TGTGCCAGCGGCGAGGACAGGTTAGAAGCTAACTATGGCTACACCTTC | CASGEDRLEANYGYTF
NA | NA | TRBJ1-4 | TRBV15 | TGTGCCACCAGCAGAGATAGAGGAATAACTAATGAAAAACTGTTTTTT | CATSRDRGITNEKLFF
NA | NA | TRBJ1-2 | TRBV28 | TGTGCCAGCAGTCCCCCTGGAATTTATGGCTACACCTTC | CASSPPGIYGYTF
NA | NA | TRBJ2-7 | TRBV9 | TGTGCCAGCAGTCAGGGGTCGGAGGTTTCGTACTACGAGCAGTACTTC | CASSQGSEVSYYEQYF
TRBD2 | once | TRBJ2-7 | TRBV19 | TGTGCCAGTAGCTCGGGACTAGCGGGAGTCTACGAGCAGTACTTC | CASSSGLAGVYEQYF
NA | NA | TRBJ2-6 | TRBV28 | TGTGCCAGCAGTTTACCAGGCGACTCTGGGGCCAACGTCCTGACTTTC | CASSLPGDSGANVLTF
NA | NA | TRBJ2-7 | TRBV2 | TGTGCCACCACCAGGGGCCCCTACGAGCAGTACTTC | CATTRGPYEQYF
TRBD2 | NA | TRBJ2-1 | TRBV29-1 | TGCAGCGGGGGGACTAGCGGGTACAATGAGCAGTTCTTC | CSGGTSGYNEQFF
NA | NA | TRBJ1-3 | TRBV30 | TGTGCCTGGAGTGTACCAGGGGCTGGAAACACCATATATTTT | CAWSVPGAGNTIYF
NA | NA | TRBJ2-7 | TRBV6-5 | TGTGCCAGCAGTTACGCTTACAGGGTTCACGAGCAGTACTTC | CASSYAYRVHEQYF
TRBD2 | once | TRBJ2-4 | TRBV28 | TGTGCCAGCGGACTAGCGGGAGCCAAAAACATTCAGTACTTC | CASGLAGAKNIQYF
NA | NA | TRBJ2-4 | TRBV12-1 | TGTGCCAGCAGCAATTGGACAGGGAGAGGGGCCAAAAACATTCAGTACTTC | CASSNWTGRGAKNIQYF
NA | once | TRBJ2-2 | TRBV19 | TGTGCCAGTAGTATAGGGTTAAACACCGGGGAGCTGTTTTTT | CASSIGLNTGELFF
TRBD2 | NA | TRBJ2-1 | TRBV4-1 | TGCGCCAGCAGCCAAGGACGCGGGAGGGTGGTCGATGAGCAGTTCTTC | CASSQGRGRVVDEQFF
NA | NA | TRBJ2-5 | TRBV7-3 | TGTGCCAGCAGCTCCTCAGGTGCGGGGGAGACCCAGTACTTC | CASSSSGAGETQYF
TRBD1 | NA | TRBJ2-7 | TRBV11-2 | TGTGCCAGCAGCCCAACTAGGGGGCCTTTCAGCGACGAGCAGTACTTC | CASSPTRGPFSDEQYF
NA | NA | TRBJ2-1 | TRBV14 | TGTGCCAGCAGCCAAGGGGGAGGCCCCTACAATGAGCAGTTCTTC | CASSQGGGPYNEQFF
NA | NA | TRBJ2-7 | TRBV5-1 | TGCGCCAGCAGCTTGGGGGTTGAGACCTACGAGCAGTACTTC | CASSLGVETYEQYF
NA | NA | TRBJ1-3 | TRBV7-9 | TGTGCCAGCAGCTTAACAGGCCAAGGAAACACCATATATTTT | CASSLTGQGNTIYF
TRBD2 | NA | TRBJ2-1 | TRBV11-3 | TGTGCCAGCAGCCTTCTAGCGGGAAGTAATGAGCAGTTCTTC | CASSLLAGSNEQFF
TRBD1 | NA | TRBJ1-3 | TRBV28 | TGTGCCGGACATCCGGGACAGACTAATAACCCCTCTGGAAACACCATATATTTT | CAGHPGQTNNPSGNTIYF
NA | NA | TRBJ1-5 | TRBV5-1 | TGCGCCAGCAGCTTGGGGATGAGTGGGGATCAGCCCCAGCATTTT | CASSLGMSGDQPQHF
NA | few | TRBJ1-1 | TRBV18 | TGTGCCAGCTCACCGGTCACAAGTACTGAAGCTTTCTTT | CASSPVTSTEAFF
TRBD2 | NA | TRBJ2-7 | TRBV28 | TGTGCCAGCAGTCGACCTGGACTAGCGGATTACGAGCAGTACTTC | CASSRPGLADYEQYF
NA | NA | TRBJ2-2 | TRBV2 | TGTGCCAGCAGTAGCCAGGTGAACACCGGGGAGCTGTTTTTT | CASSSQVNTGELFF
TRBD2 | NA | TRBJ2-7 | TRBV19 | TGTGCCAGTAGACAAATGCTAGCGGGGGCCTACGAGCAGTACTTC | CASRQMLAGAYEQYF
NA | NA | TRBJ1-1 | TRBV6-1 | TGTGCCAGCAGTGGGGATGTAGGGGCCAGAGACACTGAAGCTTTCTTT | CASSGDVGARDTEAFF
TRBD2 | NA | TRBJ2-5 | TRBV5-1 | TGCGCCAGCAGCTTGGCCACTAGCGGGGGGGCGGAAATGACCCAGTACTTC | CASSLATSGGAEMTQYF
TRBD2 | NA | TRBJ2-3 | TRBV30 | TGTGCCGGAAGACTAGCGGGTAGTACTCGCACAGATACGCAGTATTTT | CAGRLAGSTRTDTQYF
TRBD1 | NA | TRBJ1-4 | TRBV27 | TGTGCCAGCAGCCCCGACAGGGGCGAGACTAATGAAAAACTGTTTTTT | CASSPDRGETNEKLFF
TRBD1 | once | TRBJ2-5 | TRBV7-9 | TGTGCCAGCAGCCAACCGGGACAGACCCTAAAAGAGACCCAGTACTTC | CASSQPGQTLKETQYF
TRBD2 | NA | TRBJ2-1 | TRBV7-8 | TGTGCCAGCAGCTTAAGCGGGGGAGCGGGAGTTTACAATGAGCAGTTCTTC | CASSLSGGAGVYNEQFF
NA | NA | TRBJ2-7 | TRBV10-2 | TGCGCCAGCAGTGAACCTAGCGAATCCTACGAGCAGTACTTC | CASSEPSESYEQYF
TRBD1 | NA | TRBJ2-1 | TRBV2 | TGTGCCAGCAGGTCTCTAGGGACAGCTAACAATGAGCAGTTCTTC | CASRSLGTANNEQFF
NA | NA | TRBJ1-5 | TRBV19 | TGTGCCAGTAGTCCCGACAGGCGCAATCAGCCCCAGCATTTT | CASSPDRRNQPQHF
TRBD2 | NA | TRBJ2-1 | TRBV18 | TGTGCCAGCTCACCAGGCCCTAGCGGGAGCAATGAGCAGTTCTTC | CASSPGPSGSNEQFF
NA | NA | TRBJ2-5 | TRBV4-1 | TGCGCCAGCAGCCAAGAAGTGAGACGGCACCAAGAGACCCAGTACTTC | CASSQEVRRHQETQYF